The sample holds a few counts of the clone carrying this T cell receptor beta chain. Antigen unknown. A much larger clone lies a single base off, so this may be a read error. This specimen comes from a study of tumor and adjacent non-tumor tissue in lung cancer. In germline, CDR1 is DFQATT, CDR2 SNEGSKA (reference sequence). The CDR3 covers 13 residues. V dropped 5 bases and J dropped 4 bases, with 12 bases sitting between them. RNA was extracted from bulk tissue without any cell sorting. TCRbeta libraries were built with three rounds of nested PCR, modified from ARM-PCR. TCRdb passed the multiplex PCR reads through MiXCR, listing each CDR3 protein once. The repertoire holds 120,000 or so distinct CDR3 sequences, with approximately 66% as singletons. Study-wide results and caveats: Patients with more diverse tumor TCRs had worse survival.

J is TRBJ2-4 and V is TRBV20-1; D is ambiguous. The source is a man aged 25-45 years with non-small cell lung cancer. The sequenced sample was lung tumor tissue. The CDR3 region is CSADPEQKNIQYF. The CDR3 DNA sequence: TGCAGTGCTGACCCGGAACAGAAAAACATTCAGTACTTC.